This TCR beta chain was sequenced for a study of tumor and adjacent non-tumor tissue in lung cancer. The template was RNA from unsorted bulk tissue. This clonotype was observed a handful of times. Three rounds of nested PCR, following a modified ARM-PCR protocol, produced the TCRbeta library. Each CDR3 protein is one row after TCRdb ran MiXCR on the multiplex PCR reads. This sample has about 66,000 distinct CDR3 sequences, with about 80% found just once. The CDR3 runs to 16 residues. V lost 4 bases and J 6 bases, leaving 24 bases between the germline ends. The germline V gene has CDR1 SQVTM and CDR2 ANQGSEA.

The sequencing input was lung tumor tissue. The chain is built from TRBV29-1 and TRBJ1-2; no reliable D call. This TCR came from a man in his fifties or sixties with non-small cell lung cancer. CDR3 in DNA: TGCAGCGTTGTCCCCTATCAATCCTCGGGAGAAGATGGCTACACCTTC. Translation gives CSVVPYQSSGEDGYTF.